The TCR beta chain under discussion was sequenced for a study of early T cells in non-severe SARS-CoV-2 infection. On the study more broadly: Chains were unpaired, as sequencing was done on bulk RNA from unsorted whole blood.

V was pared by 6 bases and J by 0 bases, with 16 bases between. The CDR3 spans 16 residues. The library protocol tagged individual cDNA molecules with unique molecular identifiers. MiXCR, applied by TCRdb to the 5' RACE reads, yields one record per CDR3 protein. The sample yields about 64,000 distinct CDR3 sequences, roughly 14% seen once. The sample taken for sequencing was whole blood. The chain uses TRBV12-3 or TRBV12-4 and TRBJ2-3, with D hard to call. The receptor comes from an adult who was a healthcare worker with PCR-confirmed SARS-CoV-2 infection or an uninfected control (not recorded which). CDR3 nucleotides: TGTGCCAGCAGCCAATTCGACATAACTAGCACAGATACGCAGTATTTT. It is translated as CASSQFDITSTDTQYF.